This is a list of T cell receptor beta chains from one sample in a study of response to subunit inactivated influenza vaccine. MiXCR was run by TCRdb on the RT-PCR reads, yielding one entry per CDR3 protein. Found here are hundreds of thousands of distinct CDR3 sequences, roughly 8.2% of them singletons; the top ten hold over 10%. This specimen was PBMCs from blood, taken less than 25 months after vaccination. Source of these receptors: a man aged 45 to 75 who received an inactivated influenza vaccine. The CDR3 runs from the conserved cysteine through the conserved F or W. The D gene is left open where the match is weak. Size is stated for part of the rows, as once, few or many counts, or as a class when the clone is expanded.

v_call	d_call	j_call	clone_size	cdr3_nt	cdr3_aa
TRBV6-4	NA	TRBJ2-1	NA	TGTGCCAGCAGTGAAAACAGCTACTACAATGAGCAGTTCTTC	CASSENSYYNEQFF
TRBV7-2	NA	TRBJ2-5	many	TGTGCCAGCAGCCTATCATACAGAGACTCCCAGTACTTC	CASSLSYRDSQYF
TRBV5-5	TRBD1	TRBJ2-1	few	TGTGCCAGCAGCTTGGAGGGACAGAACTACAATGAGCAGTTCTTC	CASSLEGQNYNEQFF
TRBV4-3	NA	TRBJ2-7	few	TGCGCCAGCAGCCAAGATTTCGGCGCACGGCAGTACTTC	CASSQDFGARQYF
TRBV7-7	NA	TRBJ1-5	few	TGTGCCAGCAGTAACAACCCAGGGAACTATAGCAATCAGCCCCAGCATTTT	CASSNNPGNYSNQPQHF
TRBV29-1	TRBD1	TRBJ2-2	few	TGCAGCGTAAGCCAGGGGGCAAAGAACACCGGGGAGCTGTTTTTT	CSVSQGAKNTGELFF
TRBV9	TRBD2	TRBJ2-3	many	TGTGCCAGCAGCGTGGGCGGGGGGGGCACAGATACGCAGTATTTT	CASSVGGGGTDTQYF
TRBV28	NA	TRBJ2-7	few	TGTGCCAGCACCTGGGGCCTAGCGTTAACCTACGAGCAGTACTTC	CASTWGLALTYEQYF
TRBV20-1	NA	TRBJ1-5	NA	TGCAGTGCCAGAGGATCAACCTATAGCAATCAGCCCCAGCATTTT	CSARGSTYSNQPQHF
TRBV12-3/TRBV12-4	NA	TRBJ1-6	many	TGTGCCAGCACCCCCGACTCCTATAATTCACCCCTCCACTTT	CASTPDSYNSPLHF
TRBV20-1	NA	TRBJ2-3	few	TGCAGTGCTACCCTGCTACTGAGCACAGATACGCAGTATTTT	CSATLLLSTDTQYF
TRBV20-1	TRBD1	TRBJ2-2	few	TGCAGTGCTAAAAGAGGGACAGGGGGTAACACCGGGGAGCTGTTTTTT	CSAKRGTGGNTGELFF
TRBV29-1	NA	TRBJ2-3	many	TGCAGCGTTGATCTAGCCCCCACAGATACGCAGTATTTT	CSVDLAPTDTQYF
TRBV7-9	NA	TRBJ2-3	few	TGTGCCAGCAGCGAAGCCGGATACGGGTATTTT	CASSEAGYGYF
TRBV11-2	NA	TRBJ1-1	NA	TGTGCCAGCAGCTTATCAGACAGTACTGAAGCTTTCTTT	CASSLSDSTEAFF
TRBV6-2/TRBV6-3	NA	TRBJ2-2	few	TGTGCCAGCAGAAAGAGACGTCCCGGGGAGCTGTTTTTT	CASRKRRPGELFF
TRBV7-2	NA	TRBJ2-3	NA	TGTGCCAGCAGCTTAGTGGGGACGAGAACAGATACGCAGTATTTT	CASSLVGTRTDTQYF
TRBV4-3	NA	TRBJ2-1	few	TGCGCCAGCAGCCAAGTAGGTACGGGTGAGCAGTTCTTC	CASSQVGTGEQFF
TRBV2	TRBD2	TRBJ2-1	NA	TGTGCCAGCAGTGGTGCTAGCGGGAGTTACAATGAGCAGTTCTTC	CASSGASGSYNEQFF
TRBV10-3	NA	TRBJ2-5	few	TGTGCCACAAAACATCGGGGTTCACAAGAGACCCAGTACTTC	CATKHRGSQETQYF
TRBV5-1	NA	TRBJ2-3	many	TGCGCCAGCAGCTTTGGCGGGCGGAGCACAGATACGCAGTATTTT	CASSFGGRSTDTQYF
TRBV12-3/TRBV12-4	NA	TRBJ2-2	NA	TGTGCCAGCAGTTTAGGGAGGGACCCCTACACCGGGGAGCTGTTTTTT	CASSLGRDPYTGELFF
TRBV6-2/TRBV6-3	TRBD1	TRBJ1-5	NA	TGTGCCACCCTGGACAGGGTCCGCCAGCCCCAGCATTTT	CATLDRVRQPQHF
TRBV6-5	NA	TRBJ2-7	NA	TGTGCCAGCAGTTCTGCATGGGGAGCGGACCCCTACGAGCAGTACTTC	CASSSAWGADPYEQYF
TRBV12-3/TRBV12-4	NA	TRBJ2-7	many	TGTGCCAGCAGTTCCGACCGGGTATTAAGCTCCTACGAGCAGTACTTC	CASSSDRVLSSYEQYF
TRBV7-9	TRBD1	TRBJ2-7	few	TGTGCCAGCAGCTTACTGAACAGGGGAGAGCAGTACTTC	CASSLLNRGEQYF
TRBV12-3/TRBV12-4	TRBD2	TRBJ2-1	few	TGTGCCAGCAGTTCCCGCAGCGGGGGCTCCTACAATGAGCAGTTCTTC	CASSSRSGGSYNEQFF
TRBV29-1	TRBD1	TRBJ1-1	few	TGCAGCGTACGGACAGGGAAGTCCCCGACTGAAGCTTTCTTT	CSVRTGKSPTEAFF
TRBV4-2	NA	TRBJ2-1	few	TGTGCCAGCAGCCGCGGACTTTCCTTAGAGCAGTTCTTC	CASSRGLSLEQFF
TRBV5-1	TRBD2	TRBJ2-1	many	TGCGCCAGCAGCCCCATGTTGGGGGGGAATGAGCAGTTCTTC	CASSPMLGGNEQFF
TRBV7-8	NA	TRBJ2-2	many	TGTGCCAGCAGCTCAAGCGACAGTATCAGGGAGCTGTTTTTT	CASSSSDSIRELFF
TRBV13	NA	TRBJ2-7	many	TGTGCCAGCAGCTTAGAGCACTCCTACGAGCAGTACTTC	CASSLEHSYEQYF
TRBV5-1	NA	TRBJ2-5	many	TGCGCCAGCAGCCCGTCGGACAGAACGAAAGAGACCCAGTACTTC	CASSPSDRTKETQYF
TRBV5-6	TRBD1	TRBJ2-7	many	TGTGCCAGCACCTTCGGGACAGGGGGCGAGCAGTACTTC	CASTFGTGGEQYF
TRBV29-1	TRBD2	TRBJ2-7	NA	TGCAGCGTGTTTGGACAGGGAGGACTAGCGGGGACCTACGAGCAGTACTTC	CSVFGQGGLAGTYEQYF
TRBV2	NA	TRBJ1-1	few	TGTGCCAGCAGGACCGGGGGGTTTGAAGCTTTCTTT	CASRTGGFEAFF
TRBV9	NA	TRBJ2-7	few	TGTGCCAGCAGCGACGGCATCTACGAGCAGTACTTC	CASSDGIYEQYF
TRBV5-1	TRBD1	TRBJ2-5	many	TGTGCCAGCAGTTTAGGGGGACAGGGGAGGGAGACCCAGTACTTC	CASSLGGQGRETQYF
TRBV6-4	NA	TRBJ1-2	many	TGTGCCAGCAGATCAGGGCCAAGCTACACCTTC	CASRSGPSYTF
TRBV7-2	TRBD1	TRBJ2-3	NA	TGTGCCAGCAGCTCATCGGACAGGGGGCGGACAGATACGCAGTATTTT	CASSSSDRGRTDTQYF
TRBV20-1	NA	TRBJ2-2	many	TGCAGTGCTAGAGATGCAGGGACGAACACCGGGGAGCTGTTTTTT	CSARDAGTNTGELFF
TRBV4-3	TRBD1	TRBJ2-5	NA	TGCGCCAGCAGCCAGGGACAGGGCTATATTACCCAGTACTTC	CASSQGQGYITQYF
TRBV6-2/TRBV6-3	NA	TRBJ2-5	NA	TGTGCCAGCAGTTACTACCGATACCGTGGCGGAACCAACACGTACCAAGAGACCCAGTACTTC	CASSYYRYRGGTNTYQETQYF
TRBV6-6	NA	TRBJ1-2	NA	TGTGCCAGCAGACAGGGAGGTAACTATGGCTACACCTTC	CASRQGGNYGYTF
TRBV20-1	NA	TRBJ1-1	many	TGCAGTGCTAGAGTTAGGTCCCTGTTGGGTGAAGCTTTCTTT	CSARVRSLLGEAFF
TRBV18	NA	TRBJ1-2	few	TGTGCCAGCTCTGGACAGCTAGCTAACTATGGCTACACCTTC	CASSGQLANYGYTF
TRBV4-2	TRBD1	TRBJ2-5	many	TGTGCCAGCAAAGGACAGGGGGTTGGGTTTGGGGAGACCCAGTACTTC	CASKGQGVGFGETQYF
TRBV9	TRBD2	TRBJ2-2	many	TGTGCCAGCAGCGTAGGTTGGACTAGCGGGGCGAACACCGGGGAGCTGTTTTTT	CASSVGWTSGANTGELFF
TRBV7-2	NA	TRBJ2-2	NA	TGTGCCAGCAGCCGGGTATCTGACACCGGGGAGCTGTTTTTT	CASSRVSDTGELFF
TRBV10-3	NA	TRBJ1-1	NA	TGTGCCATCAGGAACCCCGGGACAAAAAACACTGAAGCTTTCTTT	CAIRNPGTKNTEAFF
TRBV7-9	NA	TRBJ2-1	NA	TGTGCCAGCAGCTTAAGATCGCTAGAGGGCAGCTACAATGAGCAGTTCTTC	CASSLRSLEGSYNEQFF
TRBV28	TRBD1	TRBJ2-5	many	TGTGCCAGCAGTTTCGGGACAGGGGAGACCCAGTACTTC	CASSFGTGETQYF
TRBV11-2	TRBD1	TRBJ1-2	few	TGTGCCAGCAGCCCAGGGGGCGGGAGCTATGGCTACACCTTC	CASSPGGGSYGYTF
TRBV7-2	NA	TRBJ2-2	NA	TGTGCCAGCAGCTTGATGGCCGTCAGGACCGACACCGGGGAGCTGTTTTTT	CASSLMAVRTDTGELFF
TRBV11-2	TRBD2	TRBJ2-4	few	TGTGCCAGCAGTCTTTCTTACGGGAGGGCAAACATTCAGTACTTC	CASSLSYGRANIQYF
TRBV20-1	NA	TRBJ1-5	NA	TGCAGTGCTAGAGATGATGAGGGGTTAGGGAGCAATCAGCCCCAGCATTTT	CSARDDEGLGSNQPQHF
TRBV29-1	TRBD1	TRBJ1-5	NA	TGCAGCGTTGCCGGGACAGGCCGTCAGCCCCAGCATTTT	CSVAGTGRQPQHF
TRBV5-1	NA	TRBJ2-7	NA	TGCGCCAGCAGCGCCCTAGCGTTCCACGAGCAGTACTTC	CASSALAFHEQYF
TRBV7-2	NA	TRBJ2-7	few	TGTGCCAGCAGCTCTTTCCGGGCCTACGAGCAGTACTTC	CASSSFRAYEQYF